A selection of T cell receptor beta chains follows, all from one sample in a study of cytomegalovirus exposure and HLA in healthy donors. Assay: immunoSEQ multiplex PCR; the TCRdb copy retains only in-frame clones and omits some. The data hold about 160,000 clones, with roughly 77% observed a single time. Sample: PBMCs. Receptor source: a woman aged 40 to 49 in good health and CMV-seropositive. CDR3s include the opening cysteine and the closing phenylalanine or tryptophan. D genes are given only for firm matches. Size tells how often a clone was seen (once, few, many) or the class of an expanded clone, and some rows leave it out.

j_call | clone_size | d_call | v_call | cdr3_nt | cdr3_aa
TRBJ2-5 | once | - | TRBV5-1 | TGCGCCAGCAGCCAGGACATTCAAGAGACCCAGTACTTC | CASSQDIQETQYF
TRBJ2-7 | few | TRBD2 | TRBV27 | TGTGCCAGCAGTCCCAGGGTAGCGGGACTCTCCTACGAGCAGTACTTC | CASSPRVAGLSYEQYF
TRBJ2-1 | - | - | TRBV6-5 | TGTGCCAGCAGTTACAAAGGAGCATCATACCGCAATGAGCAGTTCTTC | CASSYKGASYRNEQFF
TRBJ1-1 | - | - | TRBV7-2 | TGTGCCAGCACCCCGAGAGGACAAGCGAACACTGAAGCTTTCTTT | CASTPRGQANTEAFF
TRBJ2-1 | - | - | TRBV19 | TGTGCCAGTAGTATAACGGGGGTCTCCTACAATGAGCAGTTCTTC | CASSITGVSYNEQFF
TRBJ1-2 | - | TRBD1 | TRBV18 | TGTGCCAGCTCACCAGTTCCAGGACAGGGGTCTCCCCTGAGCTACACCTTC | CASSPVPGQGSPLSYTF
TRBJ1-1 | few | TRBD1 | TRBV4-3 | TGCGCCAGCAGCCGAGAACCGGGACAGAAGAACACTGAAGCTTTCTTT | CASSREPGQKNTEAFF
TRBJ2-3 | - | TRBD1 | TRBV7-2 | TGTGCCAGCAGTCTAGTGGGACAGGGCGCAGATACGCAGTATTTT | CASSLVGQGADTQYF
TRBJ2-3 | - | TRBD2 | TRBV5-4 | TGTGCCAGCAGCGAGACTAGCGGGAGACTCGCAGATACGCAGTATTTT | CASSETSGRLADTQYF
TRBJ2-7 | - | - | TRBV18 | TGTGCCAGCTCAGCTGGACAGCCCTACGAGCAGTACTTC | CASSAGQPYEQYF
TRBJ2-7 | - | TRBD2 | TRBV9 | TGTGCCAGCAGCGTCCTAGCGGGAGGCCCAGGAGAGCAGTACTTC | CASSVLAGGPGEQYF
TRBJ1-1 | few | TRBD1 | TRBV9 | TGTGCCAGCAGCACCAATACCGGGACAGGCAACACTGAAGCTTTCTTT | CASSTNTGTGNTEAFF
TRBJ2-5 | - | TRBD2 | TRBV5-1 | TGCGCCAGCAGCTTTCAGGGAGGGCAAGAGACCCAGTACTTC | CASSFQGGQETQYF
TRBJ2-7 | - | TRBD1 | TRBV10-3 | TGTGCCATCAGTGAGTCCGTCACAGGGGGCCCGTCCTACGAGCAGTACTTC | CAISESVTGGPSYEQYF
TRBJ2-6 | once | TRBD1 | TRBV30 | TGTGCCTGGACTCCAGGGGGAAACTCTGGGGCCAACGTCCTGACTTTC | CAWTPGGNSGANVLTF
TRBJ1-3 | - | - | TRBV18 | TGTGCCAGCTCACCATCTGATATGCAGACTGGAAACACCATATATTTT | CASSPSDMQTGNTIYF
TRBJ2-3 | - | TRBD2 | TRBV5-1 | TGCGCCACCCAGCGGGGGGAAGCAGATACGCAGTATTTT | CATQRGEADTQYF
TRBJ1-2 | - | - | TRBV5-1 | TGCGCCAGCACGGGGCGGAGGGTCTATGGCTACACCTTC | CASTGRRVYGYTF
TRBJ2-7 | - | - | TRBV11-2 | TGTGCCAGCAGCTTAGCAGGCGCCTACGAGCAGTACTTC | CASSLAGAYEQYF
TRBJ1-1 | - | - | TRBV2 | TGTGCCACCCACCTCGGGTTGGTGAACACTGAAGCTTTCTTT | CATHLGLVNTEAFF
TRBJ1-4 | once | - | TRBV4-1 | TGCGCCAGCAGCCAAGGTCAGGGTGGGGAAAAACTGTTTTTT | CASSQGQGGEKLFF
TRBJ2-5 | - | TRBD2 | TRBV11-2 | TGTGCCAGCAGCTCTTTAGCGGGAGGAGAGACCCAGTACTTC | CASSSLAGGETQYF
TRBJ1-4 | - | TRBD1 | TRBV5-1 | TGCGCCAGCAGCTCACAGGGGGTAACTAATGAAAAACTGTTTTTT | CASSSQGVTNEKLFF
TRBJ2-5 | - | TRBD2 | TRBV14 | TGTGCCAGCAGCCAAGTTTCAAGCGGGAGATTGTGGGAGACCCAGTACTTC | CASSQVSSGRLWETQYF
TRBJ2-3 | - | TRBD2 | TRBV13 | TGTGCCAGCAGCGGAGGGACTAGCGGGGTCACAGATACGCAGTATTTT | CASSGGTSGVTDTQYF
TRBJ1-1 | - | - | TRBV6-1 | TGTGCCAGCAGTGAACGCGGCAGGAACACTGAAGCTTTCTTT | CASSERGRNTEAFF
TRBJ2-1 | few | TRBD1 | TRBV6-6 | TGTGCCAGCAGTTCCCGGGACAGGAACAATGAGCAGTTCTTC | CASSSRDRNNEQFF
TRBJ1-2 | - | - | TRBV6-5 | TGTGCCAGTTTCTCGGACAGTACCTATGGCTACACCTTC | CASFSDSTYGYTF
TRBJ2-7 | - | - | TRBV10-3 | TGTGCCATCACAGACAGTTCCTACGAGCAGTACTTC | CAITDSSYEQYF
TRBJ2-2 | few | - | TRBV12-2 | TGTGCAAGTCGCTCTCAAACTAGCGGGGGGGCGTCATCGGGGGAGCTGTTTTTT | CASRSQTSGGASSGELFF
TRBJ1-5 | - | - | TRBV7-2 | TGTGCCAGCAGCTTAGGGGCGGGCCTCTATCAGCCCCAGCATTTT | CASSLGAGLYQPQHF